The table lists the clone carrying this T cell receptor (beta chain) with a few counts. Its antigen is as yet unknown. Here immunoSEQ multiplex PCR was the method, and the copy in TCRdb shows in-frame clones only, minus some. The table has around 6,400 clones, about 80% seen once. This sample is drawn from a study of OX40 agonist ivuxolimab in advanced cancers. Study details: A mean age of roughly 60 years, range about 20 to 79, was recorded, and 70% to 85% were male.

Patients were ruled out by autoimmune disease history or systemic immunosuppression. Regarding the study as a whole: Dosing at 0.1 to 3.0 mg/kg was accompanied by clonal expansion of CD4+ and CD8+ blood T cells by week 6. CD8+ T cells (on average) carried more expanded clones than CD4+ T cells.

CDR1 and CDR2 from the germline V gene are LNHNV and YYDKDF (reference sequence). This CDR3 spans 14 amino acids. Between the trimmed V and J ends, which lost 6 bases and 7 bases, there was a span of 15 bases. V gene TRBV15 combines with J gene TRBJ1-4; D unresolved. Sequenced here: CD4+ or CD8+ T cells sorted from blood, sampled in a trial of the OX40 agonist ivuxolimab. The source is an adult with an advanced solid tumor such as melanoma, head and neck, liver or kidney cancer. The DNA of the CDR3 is TGTGCCACCAGAGCTGGTACGGTTTTTGAAAAACTGTTTTTT. Encoded protein: CATRAGTVFEKLFF. The complete variable domain, with remaining parts taken from reference TRBV15 and TRBJ1-4, reads DAMVIQNPRYQVTQFGKPVTLSCSQTLNHNVMYWYQQKSSQAPKLLFHYYDKDFNNEADTPDNFQSRRPNTSFCFLDIRSPGLGDTAMYLCATRAGTVFEKLFFGSGTQLSVL.